This TCR beta chain was profiled in a study of T cell repertoires in cytomegalovirus infection. To note about this clonotype: Its antigen is still unknown.

The CDR3 totals 19 residues. CDR1 is MGHRA, CDR2 YSYEKL, per germline. V dropped 0 bases and J dropped 2 bases, with 22 bases sitting between them. TCRdb independently ran MiXCR on the reads; one entry per CDR3 protein. This sample has hundreds of thousands of distinct CDR3 sequences; 30% to 35% occur once, and the top ten carry around 12%. The chain is built from TRBV4-1 and TRBJ1-1; the D gene is possibly TRBD1 (5 bases). The sequence was obtained from a human donor in good health (CMV status not recorded). Some clones in this sample may be carry-over from other donors' samples. Sample: cultured CD8+ T cells from PBMCs, taken from culture after CMV antigen stimulation. Here the CDR3 reads CASSQDWGGEGRKNTEAFF. The CDR3 DNA is TGCGCCAGCAGCCAAGATTGGGGGGGTGAGGGCAGGAAAAACACTGAAGCTTTCTTT.